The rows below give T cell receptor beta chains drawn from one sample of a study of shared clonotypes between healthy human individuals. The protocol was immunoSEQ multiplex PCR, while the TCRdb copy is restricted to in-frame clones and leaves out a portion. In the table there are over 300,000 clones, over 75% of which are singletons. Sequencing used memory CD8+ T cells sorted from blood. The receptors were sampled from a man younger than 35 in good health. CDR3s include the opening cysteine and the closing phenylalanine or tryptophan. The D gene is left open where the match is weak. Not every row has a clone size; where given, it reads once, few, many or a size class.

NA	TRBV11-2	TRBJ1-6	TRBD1	TGTGCCAGCAGCTTAAGGGCGAGGACAGGGGGGAATTCACCCCTCCACTTT	CASSLRARTGGNSPLHF
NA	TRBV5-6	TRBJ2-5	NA	TGTGCCAGCAGCTTGGTTCAAGAGACCCAGTACTTC	CASSLVQETQYF
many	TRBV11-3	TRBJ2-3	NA	TGTGCCAGCAGCTTAGAGCGGGCAGATACGCAGTATTTT	CASSLERADTQYF
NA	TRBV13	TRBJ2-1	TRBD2	TGTGCCAGCAGCTCGACTAGCGGGGGATACAATGAGCAGTTCTTC	CASSSTSGGYNEQFF
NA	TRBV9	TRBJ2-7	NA	TGTGCCAGCAGCGTAGGTTTGAAGGGCCAGATCTACGAGCAGTACTTC	CASSVGLKGQIYEQYF
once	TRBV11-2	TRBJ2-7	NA	TGTGCCAGCACCTCCGTGAAGCCATACGAGCAGTACTTC	CASTSVKPYEQYF
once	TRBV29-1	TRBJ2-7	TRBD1	TGCAGCGTTGAAGATAGGGACAGACCCTACGAGCAGTACTTC	CSVEDRDRPYEQYF
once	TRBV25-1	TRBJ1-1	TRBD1	TGTGCCAGCAGTGAATATCTACAGGGGGATGAAGCTTTCTTT	CASSEYLQGDEAFF
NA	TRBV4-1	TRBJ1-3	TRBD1	TGCGCCAGCAGCCAAGTAGGGGGCACTGGAAACACCATATATTTT	CASSQVGGTGNTIYF
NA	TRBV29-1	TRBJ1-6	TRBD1	TGCAGCGTTCCGAAGGAGGGACAGCTAAATTCACCCCTCCACTTT	CSVPKEGQLNSPLHF
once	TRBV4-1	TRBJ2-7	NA	TGCGCCAGCAGCCTCGAAGGGGCCTCGCTCCGTATAAGGCTCGAGCAGTACTTC	CASSLEGASLRIRLEQYF
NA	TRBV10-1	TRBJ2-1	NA	TGCGCCAGCAGTGAGGACGGTGAGCAGTTCTTC	CASSEDGEQFF
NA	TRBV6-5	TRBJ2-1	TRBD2	TGTGCCAGCAGTTACCCCCAGGCGGGAGTTGATGAGCAGTTCTTC	CASSYPQAGVDEQFF
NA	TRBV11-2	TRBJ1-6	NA	TGTGCCAGCAGCTTAGGCCAGGGTCAATCACCCCTCCACTTT	CASSLGQGQSPLHF
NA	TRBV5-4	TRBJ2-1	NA	TGTGCCAGCAGCGTGATTGGCAATGAGCAGTTCTTC	CASSVIGNEQFF
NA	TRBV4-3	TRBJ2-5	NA	TGCGCCAGCAGCTTGCAGATCCAAGAGACCCAGTACTTC	CASSLQIQETQYF
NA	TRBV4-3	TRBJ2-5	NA	TGCGCCAGCAGCCAAGACGGAGCGGGTAGGAAAGAGACCCAGTACTTC	CASSQDGAGRKETQYF
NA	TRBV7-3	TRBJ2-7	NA	TGTGCCAGCAGCTTAAATTCCGTTCTCTACGAGCAGTACTTC	CASSLNSVLYEQYF
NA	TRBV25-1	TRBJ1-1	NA	TGTGCCAGCAGTGATCTCCGCAGGGAAGGGGAGGACACTGAAGCTTTCTTT	CASSDLRREGEDTEAFF
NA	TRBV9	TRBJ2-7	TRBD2	TGTGCCAGCAGCACCCCTCTAGGGACTAGCGGCCACGAGCAGTACTTC	CASSTPLGTSGHEQYF
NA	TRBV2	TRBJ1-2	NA	TGTGCCAGCAGGGTGGCAGCAGCTAACTATGGCTACACCTTC	CASRVAAANYGYTF
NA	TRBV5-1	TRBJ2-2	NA	TGCGCCAGCACCTTTAACCCCAGGGATGAAAACACCGGGGAGCTGTTTTTT	CASTFNPRDENTGELFF
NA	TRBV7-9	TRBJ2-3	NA	TGTGCCAGCAGCTTAGGGGCCCTAGACACAGATACGCAGTATTTT	CASSLGALDTDTQYF
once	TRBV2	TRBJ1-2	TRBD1	TGTGCCAGCAGTGGGGGACAGGGTAACTATGGCTACACCTTC	CASSGGQGNYGYTF
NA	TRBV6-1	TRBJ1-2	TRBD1	TGTGCCAGCCGACGACCGGGACAGGGGGCAGAAGACTACACCTTC	CASRRPGQGAEDYTF
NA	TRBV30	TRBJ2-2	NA	TGTGCCTGGAGTGTGGAGCTTAACGGGGACGGGGAGCTGTTTTTT	CAWSVELNGDGELFF
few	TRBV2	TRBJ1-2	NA	TGTGCCAGCACTGACGACAGTGTTTATGGCTACACCTTC	CASTDDSVYGYTF
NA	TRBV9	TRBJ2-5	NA	TGTGCCAGCAGCGGCCGCACGGCGCGGGGGCTACAAGAGACCCAGTACTTC	CASSGRTARGLQETQYF
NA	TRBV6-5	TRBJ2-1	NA	TGTGCCAGCAGCCAGGTTACCAGTGGTGGCAATGAGCAGTTCTTC	CASSQVTSGGNEQFF
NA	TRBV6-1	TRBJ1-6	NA	TGTGCCAGCAGTGAAGCGAGTTTTCGGAATTCACCCCTCCACTTT	CASSEASFRNSPLHF
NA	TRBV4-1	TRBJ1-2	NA	TGCGCCAGCAGTCTTCCCGCCGGGGGGAACTATGGCTACACCTTC	CASSLPAGGNYGYTF
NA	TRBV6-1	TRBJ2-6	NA	TGTGCCAGCAGTGAACGAGTCTCTGGGGCCAACGTCCTGACTTTC	CASSERVSGANVLTF
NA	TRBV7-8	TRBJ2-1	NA	TGTGCCAGCAGCTTACGAGGGGAACCTTACAATGAGCAGTTCTTC	CASSLRGEPYNEQFF
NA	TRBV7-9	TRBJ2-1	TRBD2	TGTGCCAGCAGCCCGACTAGCGGGAGATCCTACAATGAGCAGTTCTTC	CASSPTSGRSYNEQFF
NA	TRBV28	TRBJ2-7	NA	TGTGCCGCCGGGCAGCCGATCTACGAGCAGTACTTC	CAAGQPIYEQYF
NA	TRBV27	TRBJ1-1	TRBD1	TGTGCCAGCAGTTCGGGCGACAGGGAAATGAACACTGAAGCTTTCTTT	CASSSGDREMNTEAFF
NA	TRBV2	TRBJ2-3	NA	TGTGCCAGCTGGGGGCGTGGTCCAAATACGCAGTATTTT	CASWGRGPNTQYF
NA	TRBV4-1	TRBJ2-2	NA	TGCGCCAGCAGCCAAGATGGCGAGGGGACCGGGGAGCTGTTTTTT	CASSQDGEGTGELFF
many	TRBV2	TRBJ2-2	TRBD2	TGTGCCAGCAGTCAAGCGGGGGGTCTCCCCGGGGAGCTGTTTTTT	CASSQAGGLPGELFF
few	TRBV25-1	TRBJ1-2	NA	TGTGCCAGCAGTGAATCTGGCGTGACGTTCTATGGCTACACCTTC	CASSESGVTFYGYTF
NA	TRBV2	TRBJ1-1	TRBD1	TGTGCCACGGACAGGGGGCCACCTTTTGGTACTGAAGCTTTCTTT	CATDRGPPFGTEAFF
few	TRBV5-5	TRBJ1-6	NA	TGTGCCAGCAGCTTGGTTATCGGGTTACTTTCACCCCTCCACTTT	CASSLVIGLLSPLHF
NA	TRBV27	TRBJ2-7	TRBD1	TGTGCCAGCAGTTTGGGGACAGGGGGAGAGCAGTACTTC	CASSLGTGGEQYF
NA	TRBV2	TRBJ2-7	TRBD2	TGTGCCAGCAGTGAAGCCCGGCGGGAGGGTCTCTACGAGCAGTACTTC	CASSEARREGLYEQYF
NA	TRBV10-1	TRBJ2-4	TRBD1	TGCGCCAGCAGCCTCGGGACAGGGAGAAACATTCAGTACTTC	CASSLGTGRNIQYF
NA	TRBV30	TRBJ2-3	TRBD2	TGTGCCTGGAGTGTGGGACTAGCGGGGTGGGGTAGCACAGATACGCAGTATTTT	CAWSVGLAGWGSTDTQYF
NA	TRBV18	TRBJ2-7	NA	TGTGCCAGCTCACGACTCGCGGGGACTGGGGAATACGAGCAGTACTTC	CASSRLAGTGEYEQYF
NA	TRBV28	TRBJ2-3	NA	TGTGCCAGCAGTTTAGGGCAGGGGGGGACAGATACGCAGTATTTT	CASSLGQGGTDTQYF
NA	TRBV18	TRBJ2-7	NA	TGTGCCAGCTCACCTCGACATCTTTACGAGCAGTACTTC	CASSPRHLYEQYF
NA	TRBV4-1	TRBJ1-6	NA	TGCGCCAGCAGCCAACGCATGGGGTCACCCCTCCACTTT	CASSQRMGSPLHF
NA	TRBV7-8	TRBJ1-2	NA	TGTGCCAGCAGCCCCGAGGTACAAGGGTACTATGGCTACACCTTC	CASSPEVQGYYGYTF
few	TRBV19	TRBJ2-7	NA	TGTGCCAGTAGTACGGGAACCTACGAGCAGTACTTC	CASSTGTYEQYF
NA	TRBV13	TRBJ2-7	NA	TGTGCCAGCAGCTTAGAAGGGGCTTCGTCCTACGAGCAGTACTTC	CASSLEGASSYEQYF
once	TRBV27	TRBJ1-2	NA	TGTGCCAGCTGGCAGGGGAACTATGGCTACACCTTC	CASWQGNYGYTF
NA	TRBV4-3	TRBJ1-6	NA	TGCGCCAGCAGCCAAGCCGGGGACGGCTATAATTCACCCCTCCACTTT	CASSQAGDGYNSPLHF
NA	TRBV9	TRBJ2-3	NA	TGTGCCAGCAGCGCCGGGTCGAGCACAGATACGCAGTATTTT	CASSAGSSTDTQYF
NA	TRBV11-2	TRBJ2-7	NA	TGTGCCAGCAGCTTAGGGACAGTCTCCTACGAGCAGTACTTC	CASSLGTVSYEQYF